Presented here are 16 T cell receptor beta chains from one specimen sequenced in a study of neurological immune-mediated disorders. TCRdb reanalysed the 5' RACE reads using MiXCR and keeps one entry per CDR3 protein. The table lists more than 35,000 distinct CDR3 sequences, roughly 3.2% of them singletons, with about 16% in the top ten. Input material: PBMCs. The receptors derive from a woman between 50 and 59 years old with multiple sclerosis.

This clonotype was observed many times. This sequence joins TRBV20-1 and TRBJ2-1; D is undetermined. Trimming removed 3 bases at V and 0 bases at J, with 12 bases between. Germline V gene data show CDR1 as DFQATT and CDR2 as SNEGSKA (reference sequence). The CDR3 totals 15 residues. The CDR3 bases are TGCAGTGCTAGTGGGAAGGGCGGCTCCTACAATGAGCAGTTCTTC. It specifies CSASGKGGSYNEQFF.

Ten or more counts support this clonotype. The V call is TRBV10-3, the J call TRBJ2-2; tentatively, D is TRBD1 (6 bases). The germline CDR1 and CDR2 sequences are ENHRY and SYGVKD. This CDR3 region has 16 residues. Trimming stripped 2 bases from V and 6 bases from J, with 16 bases between. CDR3 amino acids: CAISEPTGTKAGELFF. DNA of the CDR3: TGTGCCATCAGTGAGCCTACCGGGACAAAGGCCGGGGAGCTGTTTTTT.

This clonotype has ten or more counts. V and J are TRBV3-1 and TRBJ1-1; D call uncertain. Between the trimmed V and J ends, which lost 3 bases and 3 bases, there was a span of 8 bases. Per the germline V gene, CDR1 is LGHDT and CDR2 is YNNKEL (reference sequence). This CDR3 has 13 amino acids. The CDR3 region is CASSHLGDTEAFF. DNA for the CDR3: TGTGCCAGCAGCCATCTCGGAGACACTGAAGCTTTCTTT.

This clonotype has at least ten counts. This sequence joins TRBV5-1 and TRBJ2-7; no clear D gene. The CDR3 sequence is 14 residues long. V was clipped by 2 bases and J by 6 bases, with 15 bases between them. In germline, CDR1 is SGHRS, CDR2 YFSETQ. The CDR3 coding sequence is TGCGCCAGCAGCTTTGGGGTCGAGATGGGCGAGCAGTACTTC. Its protein is CASSFGVEMGEQYF.

This clonotype has a count of ten or more. V and J are TRBV5-1 and TRBJ2-3; D could derive from TRBD1 or TRBD2 (5 bases each). This CDR3 is built from 14 residues. Per germline, CDR1 SGHRS and CDR2 YFSETQ. Between the trimmed V and J ends, which lost 4 bases and 7 bases, there was a span of 16 bases. As DNA, the CDR3 is TGCGCCAGCAGCACTGGACCTGGGGGTAATACGCAGTATTTT. The encoded protein is CASSTGPGGNTQYF.

This clonotype has ten or more counts. This chain connects TRBV10-2 to TRBJ1-5; TRBD1 matches at 11 bases. V shed 4 bases, J shed 6 bases, and the junction held 11 bases outside the gene matches. Germline V gene lookup returns CDR1 WSHSY and CDR2 SAAADI. This CDR3 comprises 17 residues. In DNA form, the CDR3 reads TGCGCCAGCAGTGCCGGACAGGGGGCTGGCTTAAGTCAGCCCCAGCATTTT. Amino acid sequence: CASSAGQGAGLSQPQHF.

Of note for this clonotype: A much larger clone lies one base from this, so it may be a read error. This chain links TRBV20-1 with TRBJ1-1; a possible D gene is TRBD1 (6 bases). CDR1 and CDR2 (germline): DFQATT, SNEGSKA (reference sequence). The CDR3 has 14 amino acids. V dropped 3 bases and J dropped 4 bases, with 15 bases sitting between them. CDR3 sequence reads: CSASAHKGGTEAFF. The CDR3, as DNA: TGCAGTGCTAGCGCCCACAAGGGGGGCACTGAAGCTTTCTTT.

In this sample, this clonotype turned up many times. The V and J genes are TRBV20-1 and TRBJ1-2, with 8 nucleotides matching TRBD1. Germline CDR1 DFQATT, CDR2 SNEGSKA (reference sequence). After removal of 2 bases from V and 8 bases from J, the junction contained 10 bases not matched to a gene. The CDR3 loop spans 14 amino acids. The DNA for the CDR3 is TGCAGTGCTAGAAAAGACCAGGGGGCTCGGGGCTACACCTTC. This gives the protein CSARKDQGARGYTF.

A note on this clonotype: A single base separates this from a much larger clone, so it may be a read error. This sequence joins TRBV4-1 and TRBJ1-2, with D hard to call. Between the trimmed V and J ends, which lost 0 bases and 2 bases, there was a span of 16 bases. Germline-derived CDR1 and CDR2 are MGHRA and YSYEKL. The CDR3 extends over 17 amino acids. CDR3 protein: CASSQDWVPGRNYGYTF. The CDR3 DNA reads as TGCGCCAGCAGCCAAGATTGGGTCCCGGGCAGAAACTATGGCTACACCTTC.

This clonotype was observed many times. The rearrangement joins TRBV12-3 or TRBV12-4 to TRBJ2-2; 9 bases match TRBD2. The length of the CDR3 is 16 residues. V shed 2 bases and J 4 bases; nucleotides not matched to a gene: 5. The DNA of the CDR3 is TGTGCCAGCAGTTTAAGGGCGGGGGGGCCCACCGGGGAGCTGTTTTTT. Encoded protein: CASSLRAGGPTGELFF.

This clonotype has at least ten counts. V is TRBV5-1 and J is TRBJ1-2; D gene unclear. Looked up from germline, CDR1 is SGHRS and CDR2 is YFSETQ. The CDR3 has 13 amino acids. V was trimmed by 4 bases and J by 6 bases, leaving 13 bases between them. CDR3 protein: CASSQDLSNGYTF. In DNA, the CDR3 is TGCGCCAGCAGCCAGGACCTAAGCAATGGCTACACCTTC.

This clonotype was counted many times. The CDR3 spells CASSSRDRGGNTIYF. DNA of the CDR3: TGTGCCAGCAGCTCCCGGGACAGGGGTGGAAACACCATATATTTT. The gene calls are TRBV5-6 and TRBJ1-3, with 10 bases aligning to TRBD1. CDR1 is SGHDT, CDR2 YYEEEE, per germline. The CDR3 loop spans 15 amino acids. V shed 3 bases, J shed 3 bases, and the junction held 3 bases outside the gene matches. The whole variable domain, filled in from reference TRBV5-6 and TRBJ1-3, reads DAGVTQSPTHLIKTRGQQVTLRCSPKSGHDTVSWYQQALGQGPQFIFQYYEEEERQRGNFPDRFSGHQFPNYSSELNVNALLLGDSALYLCASSSRDRGGNTIYFGEGSWLTVV.

In this sample, this clonotype turned up many times. The chain carries TRBV5-6 and TRBJ2-5; 9 bases fit TRBD1. Germline CDR1 reads SGHDT; CDR2 reads YYEEEE. The trim removed 4 bases at V and 4 bases at J, leaving 5 bases unmatched. The CDR3 loop spans 14 amino acids. The CDR3 sequence is CASSRTGVRETQYF. As DNA, the CDR3 is TGTGCCAGCAGCCGGACAGGGGTCCGAGAGACCCAGTACTTC. Based on the CDR3 plus reference TRBV5-6 and TRBJ2-5, the full variable domain is DAGVTQSPTHLIKTRGQQVTLRCSPKSGHDTVSWYQQALGQGPQFIFQYYEEEERQRGNFPDRFSGHQFPNYSSELNVNALLLGDSALYLCASSRTGVRETQYFGPGTRLLVL.

This clonotype was picked up many times. This chain joins TRBV28 and TRBJ1-4, with 9 bases fitting TRBD1. The CDR3 runs 15 residues. Germline CDR1 reads MDHEN; CDR2 reads SYDVKM. With V trimmed by 6 bases and J by 7 bases, 9 bases remained unmatched. This chain's CDR3 is CASRGAGTGSEKLFF. The CDR3 DNA is TGTGCCAGCAGGGGGGCCGGGACAGGGAGTGAAAAACTGTTTTTT.

In its sample, this clonotype was seen many times. The rearrangement joins TRBV4-2 to TRBJ2-5; possible D gene TRBD2, 7 bases. The CDR3 has 17 amino acids. Germline-derived CDR1 and CDR2 are LGHNA and YNFKEQ. V was shortened by 0 bases and J by 4 bases, with 18 bases between the two germline ends. The CDR3 nucleotides are TGTGCCAGCAGCCAAGACGGCGGCGGGGGCTCTCGAGAGACCCAGTACTTC. It yields the protein CASSQDGGGGSRETQYF.

In this sample, this clonotype turned up many times. The gene calls are TRBV19 and TRBJ1-1; 9 positions agree with TRBD1. Trimming took 6 bases from V and 1 from J; bases not matched to a gene: 3. CDR1 and CDR2 (germline): LNHDA, SQIVND (reference sequence). The CDR3 runs to 14 residues. The CDR3 DNA follows: TGTGCCAGTAGCAGGACAGGGGAGAACACTGAAGCTTTCTTT. Translating gives CASSRTGENTEAFF. The whole variable domain, remainder taken from reference TRBV19 and TRBJ1-1, is DGGITQSPKYLFRKEGQNVTLSCEQNLNHDAMYWYRQDPGQGLRLIYYSQIVNDFQKGDIAEGYSVSREKKESFPLTVTSAQKNPTAFYLCASSRTGENTEAFFGQGTRLTVV.